The text below deals with one T cell receptor (beta chain). Next came a second PCR, run for about 7 to 12 cycles, which used a sample-barcoded 5' primer along with a J-beta primer mix. Via MiXCR, TCRdb re-called the 5' RACE reads, giving one row per CDR3 protein. The sample contains 1.5 million to 2 million distinct CDR3 sequences, about 30% of which appear only once. The V gene lost 1 base and the J gene lost 2 bases, with 12 bases spanning the gap. This CDR3 has 16 residues. CDR1 and CDR2 from the germline V gene are MGHRA and YSYEKL. The data derive from a study of blood T cells in healthy people across ages.

The chain links TRBV4-1 to TRBJ1-5, with unresolved D. The clonotype originates from a woman in her twenties or thirties in good health. The sample comprised blood. The CDR3: CASSQAAVHGNQPQHF. CDR3 coding DNA: TGCGCCAGCAGCCAAGCGGCAGTTCACGGCAATCAGCCCCAGCATTTT.